The 24 T cell receptor beta chains reported below all come from one sample, sequenced in a study of cytomegalovirus exposure and HLA in healthy donors. Primers for the PCR totalled 60 Vbeta and 13 Jbeta. The data were produced by immunoSEQ multiplex PCR, yet TCRdb's version contains in-frame clones alone and is incomplete. This sample has some 110,000 clones, with around 70% found just once. The sample taken for sequencing was PBMCs. All receptors derive from a man under 40 in good health and CMV-seropositive.

The chain combines TRBV9 with TRBJ1-1, with no clear D. V gave up 0 bases and J gave up 1 base, with 7 bases separating them. The CDR3 runs to 14 residues. The germline CDR1 and CDR2 sequences are SGDLS and YYNGEE. The CDR3 reads CASSVEAGNTEAFF. The CDR3 DNA reads TGTGCCAGCAGCGTAGAAGCAGGGAACACTGAAGCTTTCTTT.

The rearrangement links TRBV23-1 to TRBJ2-5, with 8 bases matching TRBD1. TRBV23-1 is labeled an ORF, and its function is uncertain. The CDR3 length is 17 residues. Germline trimming cut 4 bases from V and 7 bases from J; bases unmatched to any gene: 17. The CDR3 DNA reads as TGCGCCAGCAGTCGAGGGGGCAGGGGGCAAAGGGAACCGACCCAGTACTTC. Its translation is CASSRGGRGQREPTQYF.

The chain uses TRBV7-2 and TRBJ1-5; unclear D gene. From germline, CDR1 is SGHTA and CDR2 FQGNSA. V was trimmed by 3 bases and J by 1 base, leaving 4 bases between them. This CDR3 has 13 amino acids. CDR3 in DNA: TGTGCCAGCAGCTTTGGCAGCAATCAGCCCCAGCATTTT. It codes for CASSFGSNQPQHF.

The rearrangement joins TRBV18 to TRBJ2-3; D gene ambiguous. The CDR3 contains 13 residues. Germline CDR1 KGHSH, CDR2 LQKENI. V lost 4 bases and J 0 bases, leaving 5 bases between the germline ends. This CDR3 reads CASSQYSTDTQYF. CDR3 in DNA: TGTGCCAGCTCACAATATAGCACAGATACGCAGTATTTT. The whole variable domain, remainder taken from reference TRBV18 and TRBJ2-3, is NAGVMQNPRHLVRRRGQEARLRCSPMKGHSHVYWYRQLPEEGLKFMVYLQKENIIDESGMPKERFSAEFPKEGPSILRIQQVVRGDSAAYFCASSQYSTDTQYFGPGTRLTVL.

The chain has TRBV28 and TRBJ1-5, with TRBD1 matching 10 bases. V shed 8 bases, J shed 2 bases, and the junction held 24 bases outside the gene matches. Germline CDR1 reads MDHEN; CDR2 reads SYDVKM. The CDR3 spans 21 residues. The CDR3 nucleotides are TGTGCCAGCCTTCTAGGTGGGTTCGTGACAGGGGGCGGTTCGGGCAATCAGCCCCAGCATTTT. Translating gives CASLLGGFVTGGGSGNQPQHF.

The chain couples TRBV18 to TRBJ2-3; unclear D gene. Trimming cost V 3 bases and J 2 bases, with 3 bases left between them. Germline V gene sequence: CDR1 KGHSH, CDR2 LQKENI. The length of the CDR3 is 12 residues. CDR3 DNA sequence: TGTGCCAGCTCACCTATCACAGATACGCAGTATTTT. Amino acids: CASSPITDTQYF.

This clone was observed a handful of times. Relative to the germline gene, one junction end is altered; a read error may explain this. The V gene is TRBV27, the J gene TRBJ1-2; D is possibly TRBD1 (5 bases). The length of the CDR3 is 15 residues. Germline V gene sequence: CDR1 MNHEY, CDR2 SMNVEV (reference sequence). The CDR3: CASSLEAGGNYGYIF. The CDR3 nucleotides read TGTGCCAGCAGTTTAGAGGCCGGGGGAAACTATGGCTACATCTTC.

The rearrangement joins TRBV5-1 to TRBJ2-1, with 7 nucleotides matching TRBD1. CDR1 is SGHRS and CDR2 is YFSETQ in the germline V gene. This CDR3 has 13 amino acids. The J segment lost 7 bases and the V segment lost 4 bases, leaving 5 bases of the junction unmatched. CDR3 sequence: CASSPQTGNEQFF. In nucleotides, the CDR3 is TGCGCCAGCAGCCCTCAGACAGGGAATGAGCAGTTCTTC.

The chain uses TRBV28 and TRBJ1-5; no firm D call. The CDR3 consists of 12 residues. CDR1 is MDHEN and CDR2 is SYDVKM in the germline V gene. Trimming pared 7 bases from V and 11 bases from J, leaving 15 bases between. In DNA, the CDR3 is TGTGCCAGCACATGGGGAAAGCGGGCCCAGCATTTT. Translated: CASTWGKRAQHF. The complete variable domain, with remaining parts taken from reference TRBV28 and TRBJ1-5, reads DVKVTQSSRYLVKRTGEKVFLECVQDMDHENMFWYRQDPGLGLRLIYFSYDVKMKEKGDIPEGYSVSREKKERFSLILESASTNQTSMYLCASTWGKRAQHFGDGTRLSIL.

V gene TRBV6-1 combines with J gene TRBJ1-1; D remains unclear. V was trimmed by 2 bases and J by 7 bases, leaving 8 bases between them. The CDR3 consists of 12 residues. Germline-derived CDR1 and CDR2 are MNHNS and SASEGT. Here the CDR3 reads CASSETRSEAFF. CDR3 in DNA: TGTGCCAGCAGTGAAACGAGGAGTGAAGCTTTCTTT.

This clone was seen just once. The chain is built from TRBV25-1 and TRBJ1-1, with 12 bases identical to TRBD1. The CDR3 runs to 15 residues. V lost 4 bases, J lost 7 bases, and 7 bases stayed unmatched. Per germline, CDR1 MGHDK and CDR2 SYGVNS. CDR3 residues: CASSGPGQGAVEAFF. As DNA, the CDR3 is TGTGCCAGCAGTGGACCGGGACAGGGGGCGGTTGAAGCTTTCTTT.

The chain recombines TRBV18 with TRBJ2-7, with D possibly TRBD2 on 5 matching bases. This CDR3 comprises 12 residues. Germline CDR1 KGHSH, CDR2 LQKENI. With 2 bases removed from V and 3 bases from J, the gap between germline ends came to 5 bases. CDR3 amino acids: CASSPEGYEQYV. CDR3 nucleotide sequence: TGTGCCAGCTCACCAGAGGGCTACGAGCAGTACGTC.

V is TRBV5-1 and J is TRBJ1-1; 7 bases line up with TRBD1. The CDR3 covers 14 residues. Germline lookup yields CDR1 SGHRS and CDR2 YFSETQ. V gave up 0 bases and J gave up 5 bases; unmatched junction bases: 4. CDR3 sequence (DNA): TGCGCCAGCAGCTTGGGACAGGGTACGACTGAAGCTTTCTTT. Protein: CASSLGQGTTEAFF.

The genes are TRBV12-5 and TRBJ1-2, with TRBD1 as a possible D gene (6 bases). CDR1 and CDR2 from the germline V gene are LGHNT and FRNRAP. V dropped 6 bases and J dropped 2 bases, with 31 bases sitting between them. This CDR3 spans 20 amino acids. The CDR3 sequence: CASGFSPIPRLQGANYGYTF. DNA for the CDR3: TGTGCTAGTGGATTTTCCCCCATACCTCGATTACAGGGAGCCAACTATGGCTACACCTTC.

This clone was seen a few times. This chain uses TRBV27 with TRBJ2-1; 13 positions agree with TRBD2. The CDR3 has 19 amino acids. V was pared by 5 bases and J by 2 bases, with 12 bases of the junction left unmatched. Germline CDR1 and CDR2: MNHEY and SMNVEV (reference sequence). The CDR3 here is CASSRPGLAGRRAYNEQFF. CDR3 DNA sequence: TGTGCCAGCAGTCGCCCGGGACTAGCGGGGAGGAGGGCCTACAATGAGCAGTTCTTC.

This chain uses TRBV30 with TRBJ2-3; no reliable D call. The V end was cut by 7 bases, the J end by 2 bases, with 16 bases between. Germline values: CDR1 GTSNPN, CDR2 SVGIG (reference sequence). The CDR3 contains 14 residues. The CDR3 here is CASSNPFYTDTQYF. The CDR3 bases are TGTGCCTCCTCTAACCCCTTCTACACAGATACGCAGTATTTT. The full variable domain, rest sourced from reference TRBV30 and TRBJ2-3, is SQTIHQWPATLVQPVGSPLSLECTVEGTSNPNLYWYRQAAGRGLQLLFYSVGIGQISSEVPQNLSASRPQDRQFILSSKKLLLSDSGFYLCASSNPFYTDTQYFGPGTRLTVL.

The sample holds one count of this clone. The rearrangement joins TRBV5-1 to TRBJ1-2; TRBD1 agrees at 9 bases. The CDR3 is 16 amino acids. CDR1 is SGHRS and CDR2 is YFSETQ in the germline V gene. J lost 4 bases, V lost 4 bases, and 11 bases had no gene match. CDR3 in DNA: TGCGCCAGCAGCCAATTACCGGGACAGGGTGGCTATGGCTACACCTTC. Amino acid sequence: CASSQLPGQGGYGYTF.

This chain connects TRBV11-2 to TRBJ2-7; 7 nucleotides agree with TRBD1. Trimming took 4 bases from V and 1 from J; bases not matched to a gene: 1. The length of the CDR3 is 13 residues. CDR1 is SGHAT and CDR2 is FQNNGV in the germline V gene. Here the CDR3 reads CASSSGQSYEQYV. The CDR3, as DNA: TGTGCCAGCAGCTCGGGACAGTCCTACGAGCAGTACGTC.

A word on this clone: One junction end disagrees with the germline gene, perhaps due to a read error. V and J are TRBV2 and TRBJ2-7; possible D gene TRBD1, 5 bases. The CDR3 runs 14 residues. Germline V CDR1 and CDR2: SNHLY, FYNNEI. Here the CDR3 DNA reads TGTGCCAGCAATGAAGCGCCACAGGCCTACGAGCAGTACTTC. Translating it yields CASNEAPQAYEQYF. Variable domain in full (rest from reference TRBV2 and TRBJ2-7): EPEVTQTPSHQVTQMGQEVILRCVPISNHLYFYWYRQILGQKVEFLVSFYNNEISEKSEIFDDQFSVERPDGSNFTLKIRSTKLEDSAMYFCASNEAPQAYEQYFGPGTRLTVT.

The chain has TRBV6-4 and TRBJ2-3; TRBD2 is a possible D gene (6 bases). Germline-derived CDR1 and CDR2 are MRHNA and SNTAGT. V was cut by 6 bases and J by 6 bases, with 13 bases left in between. The CDR3 runs to 13 residues. The CDR3 DNA is TGTGCCAGCAGCGGGACTCCCAGGGATACGCAGTATTTT. Its translation is CASSGTPRDTQYF.

This rearrangement joins TRBV28 to TRBJ1-2; 11 bases are a match to TRBD1. Per germline, CDR1 MDHEN and CDR2 SYDVKM. Unmatched junction bases numbered 12, after V lost 7 bases and J lost 8 bases. The CDR3 loop spans 15 amino acids. The CDR3 coding sequence is TGTGCCAGCAAAACGGATGGGACAGGGGGGCGCGGCTACACCTTC. It is translated as CASKTDGTGGRGYTF.

The CDR3 DNA reads as TGTGCCATCAGTGGAGGCAGTCACGAGCAGTACTTC. Translating gives CAISGGSHEQYF. V is TRBV10-3 and J is TRBJ2-7; D gene ambiguous. The germline gives CDR1 ENHRY, CDR2 SYGVKD. V was pared by 4 bases and J by 5 bases, with 9 bases between. The CDR3 totals 12 residues.

The chain's CDR3 is CASSLSGHSPGNTIYF. CDR3 nucleotide sequence: TGTGCCAGCAGCTTAAGTGGACATTCGCCTGGAAACACCATATATTTT. V is TRBV7-8 and J is TRBJ1-3; a weak D match, TRBD1 (5 bases). The length of the CDR3 is 16 residues. V gave up 2 bases and J gave up 2 bases, with 13 bases separating them. The germline gives CDR1 SGHVS, CDR2 FQNEAQ.

This chain connects TRBV29-1 to TRBJ1-4; TRBD1 matches 7 bases. The CDR3 spans 14 residues. Germline CDR1 and CDR2: SQVTM and ANQGSEA. With V trimmed by 0 bases and J by 7 bases, 5 bases remained unmatched. The CDR3 loop reads CSVEEGTEGEKLFF. The CDR3 coding sequence is TGCAGCGTTGAAGAGGGGACAGAAGGTGAAAAACTGTTTTTT. Full variable domain (remainder filled in from reference TRBV29-1 and TRBJ1-4): SAVISQKPSRDICQRGTSLTIQCQVDSQVTMMFWYRQQPGQSLTLIATANQGSEATYESGFVIDKFPISRPNLTFSTLTVSNMSPEDSSIYLCSVEEGTEGEKLFFGSGTQLSVL.